This T cell receptor beta chain was identified in a study of T cell repertoires in cytomegalovirus infection. V was trimmed by 1 base and J by 0 bases, leaving 11 bases between them. The CDR3 consists of 15 residues. Germline values: CDR1 GTSNPN, CDR2 SVGIG (reference sequence). MiXCR, run by TCRdb on the reads, gives a single entry per CDR3 protein. The sample includes fewer than 550,000 distinct CDR3 sequences, approximately 17% of them seen just once. This receptor was obtained from a human donor in good health (CMV status not recorded). Some clones in this sample may be carry-over from other donors' samples. Sequenced input: CD8+ T cells from PBMCs. The chain links TRBV30 to TRBJ2-3; D is unresolved. CDR3 amino acids: CAWSEVSTSTDTQYF. Here the CDR3 DNA reads TGTGCCTGGAGTGAAGTCTCAACTAGCACAGATACGCAGTATTTT.